The T cell receptor (beta chain) under discussion was sequenced for a study of T-cell reconstitution after alpha-beta-depleted transplantation in children. Ten or more counts support this clonotype. Library preparation (for TCRbeta) was performed with unique molecular identifiers. One entry per CDR3 protein results from TCRdb running MiXCR on the PCR reads. This table has 280,000 or so distinct CDR3 sequences, around 10% appearing once. The sequenced sample was peripheral blood, obtained 180 days after TCRalphabeta/CD19-depleted stem cell transplant. The TCR originated in a male patient between 2 and 10 years old who had a stem cell transplant for chronic granulomatous disease, so the T cells may come from the graft donor.

The CDR3 DNA reads TGCAGCGTTGGGGCTGAGGGTCTACAGGGGTACGAGCAGTACTTC. This gives the protein CSVGAEGLQGYEQYF. The chain recombines TRBV29-1 with TRBJ2-7; 7 nucleotides agree with TRBD1. Germline CDR1 is SQVTM and CDR2 is ANQGSEA. With V trimmed by 4 bases and J by 4 bases, 13 bases remained unmatched. The CDR3 is 15 amino acids.